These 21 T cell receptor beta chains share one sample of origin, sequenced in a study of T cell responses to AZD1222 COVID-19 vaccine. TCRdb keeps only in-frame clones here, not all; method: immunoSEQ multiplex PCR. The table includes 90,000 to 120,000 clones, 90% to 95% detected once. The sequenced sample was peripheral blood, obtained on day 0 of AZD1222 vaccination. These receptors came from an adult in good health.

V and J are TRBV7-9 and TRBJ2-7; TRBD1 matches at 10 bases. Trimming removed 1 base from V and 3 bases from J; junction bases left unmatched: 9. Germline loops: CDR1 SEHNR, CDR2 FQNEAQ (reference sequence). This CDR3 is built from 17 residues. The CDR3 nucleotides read TGTGCCAGCAGCTTAGTACTCGGCAGGGACAGGGGCTACGAGCAGTACTTC. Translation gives CASSLVLGRDRGYEQYF. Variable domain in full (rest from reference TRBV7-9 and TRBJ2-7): DTGVSQNPRHKITKRGQNVTFRCDPISEHNRLYWYRQTLGQGPEFLTYFQNEAQLEKSRLLSDRFSAERPKGSFSTLEIQRTEQGDSAMYLCASSLVLGRDRGYEQYFGPGTRLTVT.

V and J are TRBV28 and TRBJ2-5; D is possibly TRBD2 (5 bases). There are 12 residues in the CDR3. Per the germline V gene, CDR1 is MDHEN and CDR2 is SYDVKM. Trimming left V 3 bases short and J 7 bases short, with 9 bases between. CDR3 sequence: CASSLARGTQYF. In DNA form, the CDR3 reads TGTGCCAGCAGTTTGGCTCGGGGGACCCAGTACTTC.

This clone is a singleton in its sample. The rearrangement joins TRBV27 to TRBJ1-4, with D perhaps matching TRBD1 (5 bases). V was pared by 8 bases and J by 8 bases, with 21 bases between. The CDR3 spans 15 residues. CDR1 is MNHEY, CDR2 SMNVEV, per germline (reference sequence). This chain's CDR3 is CASRLLGQGGEKLFF. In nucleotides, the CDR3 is TGTGCCAGCCGTCTACTGGGGCAGGGAGGGGAAAAACTGTTTTTT.

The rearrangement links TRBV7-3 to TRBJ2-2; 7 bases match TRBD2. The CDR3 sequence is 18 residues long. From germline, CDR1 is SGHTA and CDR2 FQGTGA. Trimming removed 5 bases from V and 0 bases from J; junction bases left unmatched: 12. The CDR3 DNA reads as TGTGCCAGCAGCAAGGAATCACCCCTAGCGGCGAACACCGGGGAGCTGTTTTTT. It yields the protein CASSKESPLAANTGELFF.

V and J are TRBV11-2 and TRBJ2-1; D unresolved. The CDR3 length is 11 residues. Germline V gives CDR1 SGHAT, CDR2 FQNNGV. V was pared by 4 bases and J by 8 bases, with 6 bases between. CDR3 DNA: TGTGCCAGCAGCTCGGGCGATGAGCAGTTCTTC. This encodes CASSSGDEQFF. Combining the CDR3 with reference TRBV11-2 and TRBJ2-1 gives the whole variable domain EAGVAQSPRYKIIEKRQSVAFWCNPISGHATLYWYQQILGQGPKLLIQFQNNGVVDDSQLPKDRFSAERLKGVDSTLKIQPAKLEDSAVYLCASSSGDEQFFGPGTRLTVL.

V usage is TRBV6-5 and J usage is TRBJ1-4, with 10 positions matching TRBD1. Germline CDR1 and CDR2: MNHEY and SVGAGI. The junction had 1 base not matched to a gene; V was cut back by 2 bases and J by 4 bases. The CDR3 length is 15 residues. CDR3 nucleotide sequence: TGTGCCAGCAGTTACGGGACAGGGGATAATGAAAAACTGTTTTTT. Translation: CASSYGTGDNEKLFF.

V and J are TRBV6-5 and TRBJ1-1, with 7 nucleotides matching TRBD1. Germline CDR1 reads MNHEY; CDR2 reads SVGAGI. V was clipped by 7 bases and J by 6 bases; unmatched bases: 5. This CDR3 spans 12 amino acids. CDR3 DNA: TGTGCCAGCACGACAGGGTTCTCTGAAGCTTTCTTT. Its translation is CASTTGFSEAFF.

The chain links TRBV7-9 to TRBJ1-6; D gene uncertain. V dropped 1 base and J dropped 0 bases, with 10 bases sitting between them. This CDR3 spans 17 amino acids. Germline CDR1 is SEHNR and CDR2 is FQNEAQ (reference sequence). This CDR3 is CASSLGSVSSYNSPLHF. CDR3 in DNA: TGTGCCAGCAGCTTAGGGTCGGTGAGCTCCTATAATTCACCCCTCCACTTT.

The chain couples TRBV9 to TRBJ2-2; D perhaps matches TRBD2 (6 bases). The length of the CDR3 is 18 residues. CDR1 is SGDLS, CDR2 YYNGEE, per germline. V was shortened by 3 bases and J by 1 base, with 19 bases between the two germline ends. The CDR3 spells CASSERDFTDLNTGELFF. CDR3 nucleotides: TGTGCCAGCAGCGAACGGGACTTTACGGATCTGAACACCGGGGAGCTGTTTTTT.

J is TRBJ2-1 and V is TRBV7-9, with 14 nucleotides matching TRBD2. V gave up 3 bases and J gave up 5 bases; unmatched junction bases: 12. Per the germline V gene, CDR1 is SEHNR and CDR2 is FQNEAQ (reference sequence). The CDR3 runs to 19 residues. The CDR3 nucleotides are TGTGCCAGCAGCTTGGGGGGACTAGCGGGGGCCGGCCCGCACAATGAGCAGTTCTTC. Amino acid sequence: CASSLGGLAGAGPHNEQFF.

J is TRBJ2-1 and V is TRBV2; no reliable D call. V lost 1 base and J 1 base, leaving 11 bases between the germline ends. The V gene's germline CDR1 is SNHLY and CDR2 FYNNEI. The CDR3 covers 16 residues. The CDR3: CASSEDGMQSYNEQFF. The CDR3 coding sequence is TGTGCCAGCAGTGAAGATGGGATGCAATCCTACAATGAGCAGTTCTTC.

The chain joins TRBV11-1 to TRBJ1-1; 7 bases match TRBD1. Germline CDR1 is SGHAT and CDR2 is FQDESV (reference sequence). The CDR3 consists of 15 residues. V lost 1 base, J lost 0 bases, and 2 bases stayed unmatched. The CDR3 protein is CASSLEGQMNTEAFF. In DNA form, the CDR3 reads TGTGCCAGCAGCTTAGAGGGACAGATGAACACTGAAGCTTTCTTT. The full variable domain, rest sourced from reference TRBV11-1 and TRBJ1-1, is EAEVAQSPRYKITEKSQAVAFWCDPISGHATLYWYRQILGQGPELLVQFQDESVVDDSQLPKDRFSAERLKGVDSTLKIQPAELGDSAMYLCASSLEGQMNTEAFFGQGTRLTVV.

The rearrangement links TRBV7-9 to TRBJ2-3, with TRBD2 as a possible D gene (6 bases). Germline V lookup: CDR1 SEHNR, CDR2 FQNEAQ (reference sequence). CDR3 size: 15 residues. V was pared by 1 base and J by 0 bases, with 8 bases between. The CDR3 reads CASSLGSGSTDTQYF. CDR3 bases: TGTGCCAGCAGCTTAGGTAGCGGAAGCACAGATACGCAGTATTTT.

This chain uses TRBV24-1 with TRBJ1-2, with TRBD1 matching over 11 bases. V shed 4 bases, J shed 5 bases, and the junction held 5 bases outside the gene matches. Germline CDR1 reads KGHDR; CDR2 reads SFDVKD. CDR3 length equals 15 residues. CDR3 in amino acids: CATSELRDRGYGYTF. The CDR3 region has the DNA TGTGCCACCAGTGAGCTGAGGGACAGGGGGTATGGCTACACCTTC.

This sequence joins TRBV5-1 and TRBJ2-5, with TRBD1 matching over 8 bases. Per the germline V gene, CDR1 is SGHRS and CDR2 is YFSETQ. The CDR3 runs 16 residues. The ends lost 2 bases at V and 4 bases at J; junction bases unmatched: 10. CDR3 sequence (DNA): TGCGCCAGCAGCTTCCAGGGGGCAGCAGCGGGAGAGACCCAGTACTTC. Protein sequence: CASSFQGAAAGETQYF.

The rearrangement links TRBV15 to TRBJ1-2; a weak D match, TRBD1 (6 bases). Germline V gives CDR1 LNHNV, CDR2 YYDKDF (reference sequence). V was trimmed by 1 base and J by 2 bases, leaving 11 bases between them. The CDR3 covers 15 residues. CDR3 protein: CATSRAKGGNYGYTF. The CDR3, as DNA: TGTGCCACCAGCAGAGCTAAGGGGGGAAACTATGGCTACACCTTC.

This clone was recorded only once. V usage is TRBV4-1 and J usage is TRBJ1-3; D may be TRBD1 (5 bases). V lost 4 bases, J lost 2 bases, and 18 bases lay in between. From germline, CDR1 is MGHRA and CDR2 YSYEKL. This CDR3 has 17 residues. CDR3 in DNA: TGCGCCAGCAGCCGCGGATCCGGGACCGACGCTGGAAACACCATATATTTT. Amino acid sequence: CASSRGSGTDAGNTIYF.

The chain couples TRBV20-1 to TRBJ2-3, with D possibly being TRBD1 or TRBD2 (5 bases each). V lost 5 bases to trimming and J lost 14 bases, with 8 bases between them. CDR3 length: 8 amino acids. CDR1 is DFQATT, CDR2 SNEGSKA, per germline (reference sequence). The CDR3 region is CSARGRYF. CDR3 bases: TGCAGTGCTCGGGGCAGGTATTTT.

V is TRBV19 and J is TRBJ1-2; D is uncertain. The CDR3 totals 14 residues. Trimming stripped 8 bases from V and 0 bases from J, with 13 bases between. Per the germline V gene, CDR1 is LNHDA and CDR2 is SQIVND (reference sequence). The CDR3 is CASQEVPTNYGYTF. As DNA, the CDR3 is TGTGCCAGTCAAGAGGTACCTACTAACTATGGCTACACCTTC.

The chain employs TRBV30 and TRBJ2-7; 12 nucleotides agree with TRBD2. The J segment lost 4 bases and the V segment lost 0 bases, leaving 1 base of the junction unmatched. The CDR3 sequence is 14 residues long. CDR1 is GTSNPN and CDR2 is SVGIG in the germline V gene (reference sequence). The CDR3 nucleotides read TGTGCCTGGAGTGTTGGACTAGCGGGATACGAGCAGTACTTC. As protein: CAWSVGLAGYEQYF.

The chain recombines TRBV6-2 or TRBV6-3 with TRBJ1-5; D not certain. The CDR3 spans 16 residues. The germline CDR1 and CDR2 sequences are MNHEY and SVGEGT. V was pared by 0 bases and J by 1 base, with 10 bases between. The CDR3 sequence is CASSYSTALSNQPQHF. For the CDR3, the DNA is TGTGCCAGCAGTTACTCGACTGCCCTGAGCAATCAGCCCCAGCATTTT.